Each of the 17 T cell receptor beta chains below was sequenced from the same sample in a study of T cells in Graves' hyperthyroidism and ophthalmopathy. From RNA transcripts, TCR beta CDR3 regions were amplified. In the first-round RT-PCR of the TCR CDR3, the HTBI primer set was used. Each CDR3 protein gets one entry after TCRdb re-called the multiplex PCR reads with MiXCR. The repertoire holds a few hundred thousand distinct CDR3 sequences, around 15% seen once, with around 19% in the top ten. Sequencing input: blood. The source of these receptors is a woman aged 30 to 39 with Graves' ophthalmopathy.

This clonotype was detected many times. The CDR3 loop is CASSPATGTLYPNEQFF. CDR3 DNA sequence: TGCGCCAGCAGCCCCGCGACAGGCACCCTATACCCTAATGAGCAGTTCTTC. The J gene is TRBJ2-1, the V gene TRBV5-1; perhaps TRBD1 as D (6 bases). In germline, CDR1 is SGHRS, CDR2 YFSETQ. Trimming stripped 4 bases from V and 7 bases from J, with 24 bases between. This CDR3 comprises 17 residues.

Ten or more counts support this clonotype. The J gene is TRBJ1-1, the V gene TRBV12-3 or TRBV12-4; D unclear. The CDR3 is 15 amino acids. Trimming stripped 10 bases from V and 0 bases from J, with 18 bases between. The CDR3 sequence is CATSNPGHMNTEAFF. CDR3 bases: TGTGCCACATCTAATCCGGGTCACATGAACACTGAAGCTTTCTTT.

This clonotype occurred many times. The chain carries TRBV6-6 and TRBJ2-1, with TRBD1 as a possible D gene (6 bases). Germline V gene data show CDR1 as MNHNY and CDR2 as SVGAGI (reference sequence). The V end lost 2 bases, the J end lost 9 bases, and 11 bases lay between the germline ends. This CDR3 spans 13 amino acids. The CDR3 sequence: CASSYGGGGEQFF. CDR3 nucleotide sequence: TGTGCCAGCAGTTACGGTGGGGGCGGTGAGCAGTTCTTC.

This clonotype occurred many times. The CDR3 reads CSARDGGAGGNIEQYF. CDR3 sequence (DNA): TGCAGTGCTAGAGATGGCGGGGCAGGGGGGAATATCGAGCAGTACTTC. The chain is built from TRBV20-1 and TRBJ2-7, with a possible D match to TRBD1 (7 bases). Trimming took 0 bases from V and 6 from J, leaving 21 bases between them. This CDR3 has 16 amino acids. Germline V gives CDR1 DFQATT, CDR2 SNEGSKA (reference sequence).

This clonotype was counted many times. This chain uses TRBV20-1 with TRBJ2-1; TRBD1 matches at 7 bases. CDR1 is DFQATT and CDR2 is SNEGSKA in the germline V gene (reference sequence). This CDR3 contains 14 residues. The ends lost 4 bases at V and 3 bases at J; junction bases unmatched: 6. Here the CDR3 DNA reads TGCAGTGCTACGAGGCAGGGGGACTACAATGAGCAGTTCTTC. It codes for CSATRQGDYNEQFF.

This clonotype was seen at least ten times. This chain links TRBV3-1 with TRBJ1-2; D gene unclear. Germline CDR1 reads LGHDT; CDR2 reads YNNKEL (reference sequence). The CDR3 totals 13 residues. V was trimmed by 4 bases and J by 4 bases, leaving 10 bases between them. CDR3 in DNA: TGTGCCAGCAGCCCTTCCGGTTTCTATGGCTACACCTTC. It yields the protein CASSPSGFYGYTF.

About this clonotype: A much larger clone sits a single nucleotide away, making a read error possible. The chain uses TRBV3-1 and TRBJ2-5; the D is unclear. This CDR3 has 15 amino acids. V was clipped by 1 base and J by 1 base, with 10 bases between them. Germline V gene data show CDR1 as LGHDT and CDR2 as YNNKEL (reference sequence). The CDR3: CASSQGRPIQETQYF. Here the CDR3 DNA reads TGTGCCAGCAGCCAAGGTCGCCCAATCCAAGAGACCCAGTACTTC.

This clonotype was counted at least ten times. The CDR3 coding sequence is TGTGCCACCAGCAGAGCATGGACGGAAAGTTCACCCCTCCACTTT. Translating gives CATSRAWTESSPLHF. V usage is TRBV15 and J usage is TRBJ1-6; D is unclear. CDR3 size: 15 residues. V lost 1 base to trimming and J lost 9 bases, with 13 bases between them. Germline CDR1 is LNHNV and CDR2 is YYDKDF (reference sequence).

This clonotype has a count of ten or more. The V and J genes are TRBV4-1 and TRBJ1-4; D not certain. Germline V gene data show CDR1 as MGHRA and CDR2 as YSYEKL. The CDR3 runs to 16 residues. Trimming removed 0 bases from V and 4 bases from J, with 12 bases in between. DNA of the CDR3: TGCGCCAGCAGCCAAGAAAGAATCGGATATAATGAAAAACTGTTTTTT. Encoded protein: CASSQERIGYNEKLFF.

This chain joins TRBV24-1 and TRBJ1-2, with 11 bases that match TRBD1. Germline loops: CDR1 KGHDR, CDR2 SFDVKD. The CDR3 covers 14 residues. Unmatched junction bases numbered 4, after V lost 4 bases and J lost 7 bases. This chain's CDR3 is CATSDPDRGLGYTF. As DNA, the CDR3 is TGTGCCACCAGTGACCCGGACAGGGGGCTTGGCTACACCTTC.

The CDR3 loop is CASSNGQGNSPLHF. For the CDR3, the DNA is TGTGCCAGCAGTAACGGACAGGGGAATTCACCCCTCCACTTT. The chain carries TRBV12-3 or TRBV12-4 and TRBJ1-6, with 9 bases that match TRBD1. Trimming removed 5 bases from V and 7 bases from J; junction bases left unmatched: 3. This CDR3 is 14 amino acids long.

The CDR3 DNA reads TGTGCCAGCAGCTACAGAACTTATAATTCACCCCTCCACTTT. It encodes CASSYRTYNSPLHF. The chain couples TRBV7-8 to TRBJ1-6; D uncertain. Trimming took 4 bases from V and 4 from J, leaving 8 bases between them. The CDR3 covers 14 residues. The germline CDR1 and CDR2 sequences are SGHVS and FQNEAQ.

This clonotype occurred a few times. This chain uses TRBV7-2 with TRBJ2-3; TRBD2 matches 8 bases. The length of the CDR3 is 15 residues. Trimming removed 4 bases from V and 2 bases from J; junction bases left unmatched: 5. Germline assignment: CDR1 SGHTA and CDR2 FQGNSA. The CDR3 loop reads CASSSRLANTDTQYF. The CDR3 DNA is TGTGCCAGCAGCTCACGACTAGCGAACACAGATACGCAGTATTTT.

Many counts were recorded for this clonotype. The chain employs TRBV2 and TRBJ2-1; TRBD1 agrees at 7 bases. V lost 6 bases and J lost 6; bases outside the gene matches: 14. This CDR3 region has 16 residues. Per germline, CDR1 SNHLY and CDR2 FYNNEI. The CDR3 DNA follows: TGTGCCAGCAGCTATTTAGGGGGCCCTCTGGGCAATGAGCAGTTCTTC. Its protein is CASSYLGGPLGNEQFF.

This clonotype came up many times. The CDR3 spells CAIRTAGNTEAFF. CDR3 nucleotides: TGTGCCATCAGAACAGCGGGAAACACTGAAGCTTTCTTT. This sequence joins TRBV10-3 and TRBJ1-1; no firm D call. Germline V CDR1 and CDR2: ENHRY, SYGVKD. With 6 bases removed from V and 2 bases from J, the gap between germline ends came to 10 bases. This CDR3 comprises 13 residues.

The chain joins TRBV5-5 to TRBJ1-2, with a tentative D call TRBD1 (6 bases). CDR1 is SGHKS, CDR2 YYEKEE, per germline (reference sequence). The CDR3 consists of 14 residues. Deletions cut 4 bases from V and 3 bases from J, with 13 bases between. As DNA, the CDR3 is TGTGCCAGCAGCCCCCCCGGGACACACTATGGCTACACCTTC. Translation: CASSPPGTHYGYTF.

This clonotype was counted ten times or more. V usage is TRBV2 and J usage is TRBJ1-6; no clear D. The CDR3 has 12 residues. Trimming removed 4 bases at V and 7 bases at J, with 5 bases between. The germline V gene has CDR1 SNHLY and CDR2 FYNNEI. This chain's CDR3 is CASSVPNSPLHF. CDR3 DNA: TGTGCCAGCAGTGTCCCCAATTCACCCCTCCACTTT. The full variable domain, in which reference TRBV2 and TRBJ1-6 provide the parts outside the CDR3, is EPEVTQTPSHQVTQMGQEVILRCVPISNHLYFYWYRQILGQKVEFLVSFYNNEISEKSEIFDDQFSVERPDGSNFTLKIRSTKLEDSAMYFCASSVPNSPLHFGNGTRLTVT.